These 24 T cell receptor beta chains were sequenced from one sample in a study of monozygotic twins with inflammatory bowel disease. TCRdb re-called the 5' RACE reads and shows each CDR3 protein once, DNA omitted. The listing contains 150,000 to 200,000 distinct CDR3 sequences. The specimen was blood. These receptors all come from a human donor with ulcerative colitis or Crohn's disease, or a healthy co-twin of an affected twin (not recorded which).

The chain employs TRBV7-9 and TRBJ2-2; TCRdb outputs TRBD1, but without DNA this stays unchecked. Germline V lookup: CDR1 SEHNR, CDR2 FQNEAQ (reference sequence). This CDR3 comprises 12 residues. The CDR3 loop is CASSRAKGELFF. The full variable domain, rest sourced from reference TRBV7-9 and TRBJ2-2, is DTGVSQNPRHKITKRGQNVTFRCDPISEHNRLYWYRQTLGQGPEFLTYFQNEAQLEKSRLLSDRFSAERPKGSFSTLEIQRTEQGDSAMYLCASSRAKGELFFGEGSRLTVL.

The chain carries TRBV6-1 and TRBJ2-7; no DNA is available, so the TRBD1 call from TCRdb remains unchecked. Germline CDR1 MNHNS, CDR2 SASEGT. The CDR3 sequence is 15 residues long. CDR3 loop: CASSPTRDVRYEQYF.

The V and J genes are TRBV7-2 and TRBJ1-5; absent DNA, TCRdb's TRBD1 call cannot be checked. From germline, CDR1 is SGHTA and CDR2 FQGNSA. The CDR3 is made up of 16 amino acids. The CDR3 loop is CASSPRTGFSNQPQHF.

This chain joins TRBV5-1 and TRBJ1-5. Germline V gene sequence: CDR1 SGHRS, CDR2 YFSETQ. This CDR3 spans 17 amino acids. CDR3 amino acids: CASSLDGTAYSNQPQHF.

V is TRBV5-1 and J is TRBJ2-3. Germline values: CDR1 SGHRS, CDR2 YFSETQ. The CDR3 is made up of 14 amino acids. CDR3 sequence reads: CASSLGSQTDTQYF.

This chain connects TRBV9 to TRBJ1-1. CDR1 and CDR2 (germline): SGDLS, YYNGEE. This CDR3 is built from 14 residues. CDR3 sequence reads: CASSVEVGGTEAFF.

J is TRBJ1-2 and V is TRBV7-2; TCRdb picks TRBD1, but there is no DNA to check that call. Germline CDR1 reads SGHTA; CDR2 reads FQGNSA. This CDR3 is built from 13 residues. The CDR3 loop reads CASSLGGGYGYTF.

The chain recombines TRBV6-6 with TRBJ2-2. CDR1 is MNHNY, CDR2 SVGAGI, per germline (reference sequence). This CDR3 spans 13 amino acids. The CDR3 here is CASTAENTGELFF.

V usage is TRBV6-1 and J usage is TRBJ1-4. Per the germline V gene, CDR1 is MNHNS and CDR2 is SASEGT. CDR3 length: 14 residues. The CDR3: CASRNGEGGEKLFF.

The chain uses TRBV3-1 and TRBJ1-6. The germline V gene encodes CDR1 LGHDT and CDR2 YNNKEL (reference sequence). This CDR3 has 17 amino acids. CDR3 residues: CASSRRGAAFPNSPLHF.

The chain carries TRBV28 and TRBJ2-1; as DNA is missing, the TRBD2 call by TCRdb cannot be tested. Per the germline V gene, CDR1 is MDHEN and CDR2 is SYDVKM. CDR3 length: 14 amino acids. The CDR3 loop is CASSIRASRGEQFF.

The V call is TRBV20-1, the J call TRBJ1-6; TCRdb proposes TRBD1, but this gene call is untestable without DNA. The germline V gene has CDR1 DFQATT and CDR2 SNEGSKA (reference sequence). The CDR3 extends over 17 amino acids. CDR3 residues: CSARDDENRAYNSPLHF.

CDR3 protein: CSARVNGAQETQYF. This chain links TRBV20-1 with TRBJ2-5; the TCRdb D gene call, TRBD1, has no DNA to confirm it. Germline V gene data show CDR1 as DFQATT and CDR2 as SNEGSKA (reference sequence). The CDR3 runs 14 residues.

This chain connects TRBV7-2 to TRBJ2-1; TCRdb's D call, TRBD2, is unchecked because there is no DNA. This CDR3 spans 12 amino acids. CDR1 SGHTA and CDR2 FQGNSA come from the germline V gene. The chain's CDR3 is CASSFWREVQFF.

The chain links TRBV12-3 or TRBV12-4 to TRBJ2-1; the TCRdb D gene call, TRBD2, has no DNA to confirm it. The CDR3 totals 15 residues. This CDR3 is CASRLTSGGRNEQFF.

The J gene is TRBJ1-6, the V gene TRBV5-4; TCRdb designates TRBD1, a call that cannot be tested without DNA. CDR1 SGHNT and CDR2 YYREEE come from the germline V gene (reference sequence). CDR3 length: 20 amino acids. CDR3 amino acids: CASSSVGGGQASSYNSPLHF.

The gene calls are TRBV12-3 or TRBV12-4 and TRBJ2-2; there is no DNA to check the TCRdb D call of TRBD2. The CDR3 extends over 16 amino acids. CDR3: CASSPTSGRPTGELFF.

The chain recombines TRBV19 with TRBJ2-1; TCRdb's D gene call, TRBD2, goes unchecked for lack of DNA. Germline assignment: CDR1 LNHDA and CDR2 SQIVND (reference sequence). The CDR3 is 14 residues long. The CDR3 region is CASSIGSAIDEQFF.

The V and J genes are TRBV10-3 and TRBJ2-3; the D gene TCRdb calls, TRBD2, cannot be checked with no DNA. Looked up from germline, CDR1 is ENHRY and CDR2 is SYGVKD. The CDR3 covers 14 residues. CDR3 loop: CAISEWREVDTQYF.

The V call is TRBV20-1, the J call TRBJ2-5; as DNA is missing, the TRBD2 call by TCRdb cannot be tested. This CDR3 is 17 amino acids long. Per germline, CDR1 DFQATT and CDR2 SNEGSKA (reference sequence). This CDR3 reads CSASGPWTSGQSETQYF.

V is TRBV3-1 and J is TRBJ2-5; TCRdb selects TRBD2, and the lack of DNA leaves this call unchecked. The CDR3 has 16 amino acids. CDR1 and CDR2 (germline): LGHDT, YNNKEL (reference sequence). CDR3 sequence reads: CASSQSAGGIKETQYF.

The chain carries TRBV6-2 or TRBV6-3 and TRBJ2-7; the TCRdb call, TRBD2, lacks DNA for checking. Per the germline V gene, CDR1 is MNHEY and CDR2 is SVGEGT. The CDR3 has 15 amino acids. The CDR3 sequence: CASSWAASGSHEQYF.

The chain carries TRBV29-1 and TRBJ2-7; TCRdb designates TRBD1, a call that cannot be tested without DNA. The CDR3 is 14 amino acids. CDR1 and CDR2 from the germline V gene are SQVTM and ANQGSEA. The CDR3 spells CSARPRDRGYEQYF.

Judged by frequency, this clonotype is medium-sized. The chain recombines TRBV7-9 with TRBJ1-2; the TRBD1 assignment by TCRdb is unverifiable without DNA. This CDR3 has 15 residues. Germline-derived CDR1 and CDR2 are SEHNR and FQNEAQ (reference sequence). The CDR3 protein is CASSLVWGPDYGYTF.